This T cell receptor beta chain is from a study of T cells after posttransplantation cyclophosphamide. In germline, CDR1 is SGHTA, CDR2 FQGTGA. V was shortened by 1 base and J by 2 bases, with 20 bases between the two germline ends. The CDR3 has 19 amino acids. Assay used: immunoSEQ multiplex PCR; TCRdb lists only in-frame clones, some missing. The repertoire consists of about 36,000 clones, none detected only once. This clone was counted between two and nine times. The antigen remains unidentified. Notes on the study in general: Donor-recipient repertoire similarity was low at 1-2 months, rising over year one. Recipient CMV seropositivity and CMV reactivation strongly tracked TRB clonality. Blood and skin or GI T cell repertoires showed limited TRB overlap.

The sequence was obtained from a girl aged 10 to 17 in good health, CMV-negative, and a related stem cell transplant donor. The sample taken for sequencing was PBMCs. The chain uses TRBV7-3 and TRBJ2-2, with a tentative D call TRBD2 (5 bases). The DNA of the CDR3 is TGTGCCAGCAGCTTAAATCCGTGGGCGGGTAGTGATAACACCGGGGAGCTGTTTTTT. It is translated as CASSLNPWAGSDNTGELFF.